The 30 T cell receptor beta chains presented below share a single source sample, sequenced in a study of blood T cell repertoires in COVID-19. Libraries were prepared by immunoSEQ multiplex PCR; TCRdb keeps only in-frame clonotypes and omits some of them. The data show 68,000 or so clones, around 80% seen once. Sequencing was carried out using peripheral blood. Every receptor here comes from a human donor in a cohort sampled during active COVID-19.

The chain recombines TRBV28 with TRBJ2-1; D perhaps matches TRBD1 (6 bases). Trimming cost V 6 bases and J 10 bases, with 16 bases left between them. Germline values: CDR1 MDHEN, CDR2 SYDVKM. The CDR3 runs 13 residues. As DNA, the CDR3 is TGTGCCAGCAGGCCTTACTCCCAGGGGGAGCAGTTCTTC. It translates to CASRPYSQGEQFF.

The chain has TRBV9 and TRBJ1-1, with D unresolved. Germline CDR1 reads SGDLS; CDR2 reads YYNGEE. V was shortened by 0 bases and J by 5 bases, with 14 bases between the two germline ends. The CDR3 spans 15 residues. CDR3 bases: TGTGCCAGCAGCGTAGTTCTGGGTCCGGGGACTGAAGCTTTCTTT. This encodes CASSVVLGPGTEAFF.

The chain links TRBV19 to TRBJ2-1, with D perhaps TRBD1 (6 bases). The CDR3 consists of 15 residues. CDR1 and CDR2 from the germline V gene are LNHDA and SQIVND (reference sequence). Trimming took off 5 bases at V and 4 bases at J, with 15 bases between the two ends. The CDR3 DNA follows: TGTGCCAGTAGTCGAGACTCGGACAGTTACAATGAGCAGTTCTTC. Its translation: CASSRDSDSYNEQFF.

The rearrangement joins TRBV24-1 to TRBJ2-7; D gene ambiguous. CDR1 is KGHDR and CDR2 is SFDVKD in the germline V gene. The CDR3 covers 13 residues. The V and J ends lost 3 bases and 4 bases respectively, with 9 bases between them. DNA of the CDR3: TGTGCCACCAGTGATGCGAAGTTTTACGAGCAGTACTTC. Translated, it gives CATSDAKFYEQYF.

V and J are TRBV5-1 and TRBJ2-3, with TRBD1 as a possible D gene (5 bases). The CDR3 runs 14 residues. V was pared by 3 bases and J by 1 base, with 9 bases between. The germline CDR1 and CDR2 sequences are SGHRS and YFSETQ. CDR3: CASSYLGGTDTQYF. CDR3 DNA sequence: TGCGCCAGCAGCTACCTAGGGGGCACAGATACGCAGTATTTT.

In this sample, this clone turned up a few times. The chain recombines TRBV3-1 (or the pseudogene TRBV3-2) with TRBJ2-3, with 9 bases that match TRBD2. This CDR3 spans 20 amino acids. From germline, CDR1 is LGHDT and CDR2 YNNKEL (reference sequence). V lost 1 base, J lost 0 bases, and 14 bases stayed unmatched. Here the CDR3 reads CASSQGSPLAGRYSTDTQYF. The CDR3 DNA is TGTGCCAGCAGCCAAGGTTCCCCCCTAGCGGGGCGATATAGCACAGATACGCAGTATTTT.

V usage is TRBV28 and J usage is TRBJ2-5, with D unresolved. This CDR3 has 14 residues. The germline V gene encodes CDR1 MDHEN and CDR2 SYDVKM. V was clipped by 8 bases and J by 3 bases, with 16 bases between them. CDR3 DNA sequence: TGTGCCAGCGAGCCGGGTGGGTCCGAAGAGACCCAGTACTTC. Translation: CASEPGGSEETQYF.

This clone was detected a few times. The chain combines TRBV7-9 with TRBJ2-3; D possibly corresponds to TRBD1 (5 bases). The CDR3 sequence is 14 residues long. V was cut by 5 bases and J by 4 bases, with 13 bases left in between. CDR1 and CDR2 from the germline V gene are SEHNR and FQNEAQ (reference sequence). The CDR3 sequence is CASSPGTGADTQYF. The CDR3 DNA is TGTGCCAGCAGCCCCGGTACAGGCGCAGATACGCAGTATTTT.

This rearrangement joins TRBV6-2 or TRBV6-3 to TRBJ1-2, with D hard to call. From germline, CDR1 is MNHEY and CDR2 SVGEGT. The CDR3 loop spans 16 amino acids. Trimming cost V 0 bases and J 0 bases, with 11 bases left between them. This CDR3 reads CASSYSKNQANYGYTF. As DNA, the CDR3 is TGTGCCAGCAGTTACTCGAAAAACCAGGCTAACTATGGCTACACCTTC.

The table lists this clone with a few counts. The CDR3 region is CASSFDRRQPQHF. CDR3 DNA: TGTGCCAGCAGCTTCGACAGGAGGCAGCCCCAGCATTTT. The rearrangement joins TRBV7-2 to TRBJ1-5; D possibly corresponds to TRBD1 (6 bases). Germline assignment: CDR1 SGHTA and CDR2 FQGNSA. Trimming left V 3 bases short and J 7 bases short, with 10 bases between. This CDR3 contains 13 residues.

This chain connects TRBV5-6 to TRBJ1-1; 7 bases match TRBD1. Unmatched junction bases numbered 11, after V lost 5 bases and J lost 1 base. Germline CDR1 SGHDT, CDR2 YYEEEE. CDR3 size: 16 residues. The CDR3 loop is CASSPRQGNGNTEAFF. In nucleotides, the CDR3 is TGTGCCAGCAGTCCTCGACAGGGTAACGGGAACACTGAAGCTTTCTTT.

The J gene is TRBJ2-4, the V gene TRBV28; TRBD1 matches at 9 bases. The V gene's germline CDR1 is MDHEN and CDR2 SYDVKM. The CDR3 runs to 14 residues. With V trimmed by 4 bases and J by 5 bases, 3 bases remained unmatched. The CDR3 region is CASSSRTGENIQYF. The CDR3 DNA is TGTGCCAGCAGTTCTCGGACAGGGGAAAACATTCAGTACTTC.

The V and J genes are TRBV19 and TRBJ2-7, with TRBD2 matching 13 bases. Germline CDR1 is LNHDA and CDR2 is SQIVND (reference sequence). This CDR3 is built from 14 residues. After removal of 6 bases from V and 4 bases from J, the junction contained 3 bases not matched to a gene. CDR3 sequence reads: CASRGLAGPYEQYF. The CDR3 DNA sequence: TGTGCCAGTAGGGGACTAGCGGGACCATACGAGCAGTACTTC.

The genes are TRBV4-3 and TRBJ2-3, with 7 bases aligning to TRBD2. V was pared by 0 bases and J by 1 base, with 4 bases of the junction left unmatched. Germline lookup yields CDR1 LGHNA and CDR2 YSLEER. The CDR3 length is 16 residues. The DNA of the CDR3 is TGCGCCAGCAGCCAAGAGGGGGGGTATGGCACAGATACGCAGTATTTT. Translating it yields CASSQEGGYGTDTQYF.

The chain has TRBV20-1 and TRBJ2-7; 7 bases agree with TRBD1. The CDR3 has 13 residues. Trimming took 3 bases from V and 2 from J; bases not matched to a gene: 4. In germline, CDR1 is DFQATT, CDR2 SNEGSKA (reference sequence). The CDR3 region is CSASRQGPYEQYF. The CDR3 region has the DNA TGCAGTGCTAGTAGACAGGGCCCCTACGAGCAGTACTTC.

The rearrangement uses TRBV4-1 and TRBJ2-1, with 14 bases lining up with TRBD2. This CDR3 has 19 amino acids. CDR1 and CDR2 (germline): MGHRA, YSYEKL. The junction had 12 bases not matched to a gene; V was cut back by 4 bases and J by 4 bases. CDR3 DNA sequence: TGCGCCAGCAGCCCGCGACTAGCGGGAGGGCCGACCCCTTACAATGAGCAGTTCTTC. Translated, it gives CASSPRLAGGPTPYNEQFF.

The rearrangement joins TRBV28 to TRBJ2-7, with TRBD1 matching over 9 bases. From germline, CDR1 is MDHEN and CDR2 SYDVKM. This CDR3 region has 13 residues. Unmatched junction bases numbered 4, after V lost 4 bases and J lost 6 bases. CDR3 coding DNA: TGTGCCAGCAGTTGGACAGGGGTATTCGAGCAGTACTTC. Protein product: CASSWTGVFEQYF.

CDR3 in DNA: TGTGCCAGCAGCTTAACTAGCGGGAGCGAGGATACGCAGTATTTT. Its protein product is CASSLTSGSEDTQYF. The chain has TRBV11-2 and TRBJ2-3; 11 nucleotides align to TRBD2. This CDR3 comprises 15 residues. Germline V gene data show CDR1 as SGHAT and CDR2 as FQNNGV. With V trimmed by 2 bases and J by 6 bases, 4 bases remained unmatched.

This clone was counted once. The chain recombines TRBV7-2 with TRBJ1-6; a possible D gene is TRBD1 (6 bases). The CDR3 is 14 residues long. The V gene lost 1 base and the J gene lost 7 bases, with 8 bases spanning the gap. From germline, CDR1 is SGHTA and CDR2 FQGNSA. Written as DNA, the CDR3 is TGTGCCAGCAGCTTAGGGACAGAGAATTCACCCCTCCACTTT. Translation: CASSLGTENSPLHF.

The V and J genes are TRBV5-1 and TRBJ2-5, with D possibly TRBD1 on 6 matching bases. Trimming stripped 2 bases from V and 5 bases from J, with 10 bases between. CDR3 length equals 13 residues. The germline gives CDR1 SGHRS, CDR2 YFSETQ. The CDR3, as DNA: TGCGCCAGCAGCTTCACAGGGCCTGAGACCCAGTACTTC. Its translation: CASSFTGPETQYF.

CDR3 region: CAWSPPGLAGGGQYF. In nucleotides, the CDR3 is TGTGCCTGGAGCCCCCCGGGACTAGCGGGGGGGGGACAGTACTTC. This chain joins TRBV30 and TRBJ2-5; 16 bases are shared with TRBD2. This CDR3 comprises 15 residues. J lost 11 bases, V lost 3 bases, and 9 bases had no gene match. Germline CDR1 reads GTSNPN; CDR2 reads SVGIG (reference sequence).

V and J are TRBV15 and TRBJ1-1, with 7 nucleotides matching TRBD1. The V segment lost 1 base and the J segment 0 bases; nucleotides outside the gene matches: 5. The CDR3 is 16 amino acids. Germline V CDR1 and CDR2: LNHNV, YYDKDF (reference sequence). The CDR3 region has the DNA TGTGCCACCAGCAGAGGACAGGGAGCTGTGAACACTGAAGCTTTCTTT. Translation gives CATSRGQGAVNTEAFF.

The chain uses TRBV11-3 and TRBJ2-3; D might be TRBD1 (5 bases). The CDR3 has 14 residues. CDR1 is SGHNT and CDR2 is YENEEA in the germline V gene. The germline V and J ends were trimmed by 3 bases and 1 base, with 8 bases remaining between them. The CDR3 protein is CASSLGRGTDTQYF. In nucleotides, the CDR3 is TGTGCCAGCAGCTTGGGCAGGGGCACAGATACGCAGTATTTT.

This chain uses TRBV25-1 with TRBJ2-7, with TRBD2 matching over 9 bases. This CDR3 region has 13 residues. With 2 bases clipped from V and 4 bases from J, the junction kept 0 bases outside the gene matches. Germline lookup yields CDR1 MGHDK and CDR2 SYGVNS. DNA of the CDR3: TGTGCCAGCAGTGAAGCGGGAGGGTACGAGCAGTACTTC. It encodes CASSEAGGYEQYF.

The J gene is TRBJ2-7, the V gene TRBV6-5, with TRBD2 identical over 7 bases. Looked up from germline, CDR1 is MNHEY and CDR2 is SVGAGI. J was trimmed by 6 bases and V by 7 bases; bases with no gene match: 9. The CDR3 spans 13 residues. CDR3: CASTSLSSGEQYF. The CDR3 nucleotides read TGTGCCAGCACCTCACTTTCTAGCGGCGAGCAGTACTTC.

This clone has a single count. The V and J genes are TRBV7-2 and TRBJ2-5; D might be TRBD2 (5 bases). Between the trimmed V and J ends, which lost 4 bases and 4 bases, there was a span of 16 bases. Germline values: CDR1 SGHTA, CDR2 FQGNSA. The CDR3 totals 15 residues. The CDR3 loop is CASSSREGRLETQYF. For the CDR3, the DNA is TGTGCCAGCAGCTCCCGCGAGGGCAGGTTAGAGACCCAGTACTTC.

This chain links TRBV30 with TRBJ1-4; possibly TRBD1 for D (6 bases). Germline V gene sequence: CDR1 GTSNPN, CDR2 SVGIG (reference sequence). The CDR3 extends over 14 amino acids. The V end lost 0 bases, the J end lost 8 bases, and 13 bases lay between the germline ends. CDR3 protein: CAWSVGARREKLFF. In nucleotides, the CDR3 is TGTGCCTGGAGTGTGGGGGCCCGGAGGGAAAAACTGTTTTTT.

This clone was recorded once. CDR3 in amino acids: CASSSSGGNYDYGYTF. Here the CDR3 DNA reads TGCGCCAGCAGCTCGTCCGGGGGGAACTATGACTATGGCTACACCTTC. This sequence joins TRBV5-1 and TRBJ1-2; a possible D gene is TRBD1 (5 bases). V lost 3 bases, J lost 3 bases, and 18 bases lay in between. Germline CDR1 reads SGHRS; CDR2 reads YFSETQ. This CDR3 spans 16 amino acids.

V is TRBV6-1 and J is TRBJ2-7, with 7 bases aligning to TRBD1. J gave up 7 bases and V 1 base, and 13 bases lay outside the gene matches. This CDR3 region has 16 residues. CDR1 and CDR2 (germline): MNHNS, SASEGT. CDR3 DNA: TGTGCCAGCAGTGAAGTCCGGGCGACAGGGTATCGTGAGCAGTACTTC. Translating gives CASSEVRATGYREQYF.

This clone was counted only a few times. The rearrangement joins TRBV15 to TRBJ2-1; D is possibly TRBD2 (7 bases). The ends were cut back, 0 bases at V and 4 bases at J, with 13 bases in the middle. CDR1 LNHNV and CDR2 YYDKDF come from the germline V gene (reference sequence). The CDR3 loop spans 16 amino acids. The CDR3 bases are TGTGCCACCAGCAGAGATTCAGGGGAGGGGTACAATGAGCAGTTCTTC. It codes for CATSRDSGEGYNEQFF.